This TCR beta chain comes out of a study of shared clonotypes between healthy human individuals. The trim removed 5 bases at V and 3 bases at J, leaving 3 bases unmatched. The CDR3 covers 12 residues. The germline gives CDR1 GTSNPN, CDR2 SVGIG (reference sequence). Note on this clone: Its antigen is unknown.

CD45RO-negative cells were positively selected for CCR7, leaving out terminally differentiated effector memory CD45RA+ cells. Adults of Caucasian background living in Nashville, Tennessee made up all donors. Study-level findings and limits: Estimated richness was generally greater in naive than memory subsets. Investigators expected sequencing depth to affect clonotype sharing among donors.

As originally analysed: Junction-only immunoSEQ sequences carried no quality scores, so filtering differed. Assay used: immunoSEQ multiplex PCR; TCRdb lists only in-frame clones, some missing. Clone size and the V and J calls come from that table; the DNA yielded D and trimming. The sample records 1.5 million to 2.5 million clones, approximately 95% being singletons. V and J are TRBV30 and TRBJ1-1; 7 nucleotides line up with TRBD1. Sequencing was carried out using naive CD8+ T cells sorted from blood. This receptor was obtained from a man aged 18 to 30 in good health. The chain's CDR3 is CAWDTGDTEAFF. In DNA, the CDR3 is TGTGCCTGGGATACAGGGGACACTGAAGCTTTCTTT.